This TCR beta chain originates from a study of blood T cell repertoires in COVID-19. For the study at large: Sample material is recorded as cDNA or gDNA derived from T cells, B-cell-depleted T cells, or PBMCs.

This clone turned up a few times. V dropped 3 bases and J dropped 7 bases, with 9 bases sitting between them. The CDR3 runs 13 residues. The germline V gene encodes CDR1 MNHEY and CDR2 SMNVEV (reference sequence). Original processing methods: By means of reference gene primer amplification, nucleated cell counts were estimated. TCRdb keeps only in-frame clones here, not all; method: immunoSEQ multiplex PCR. That table supplies the V and J calls and clone size; D and trimming were determined from the DNA. The table has some 85,000 clones, roughly 82% seen once; the top ten hold around 19%. This TCR derives from a woman of 80 years or more with active or convalescent COVID-19. Source material: peripheral blood. The chain uses TRBV27 and TRBJ2-2; no firm D call. The CDR3 reads CASSLVVSGELFF. CDR3 nucleotides: TGTGCCAGCAGTTTGGTGGTGAGCGGGGAGCTGTTTTTT.